This T cell receptor beta chain comes out of a study of T cells in tumors after PD-1 blockade. The overall study: Excluded were patients with checkpoint blockade, immunosuppressants, or radiotherapy or other anti-cancer therapy within 4 weeks. Whole-study results and caveats: Some novel exhausted tumor clones appeared in pre-treatment blood, suggesting peripheral recruitment.

Assay used: immunoSEQ multiplex PCR; TCRdb lists only in-frame clones, some missing. The sample has around 50,000 clones; approximately 79% are singletons. This clone has more than one count but fewer than ten. The antigen is not known. The specimen was PBMCs, collected before anti-PD-1 therapy. The TCR sequence derives from a human donor with advanced basal cell or squamous cell carcinoma (not recorded which).

For the CDR3, the DNA is TGTGCCAGCAGCGCCGGGACGCGACCTGAGCAGTACTTC. This sequence encodes CASSAGTRPEQYF. The chain recombines TRBV28 with TRBJ2-7; D may match TRBD1 or TRBD2 (5 bases each). Germline loops: CDR1 MDHEN, CDR2 SYDVKM. There are 13 residues in the CDR3. V lost 6 bases, J lost 7 bases, and 16 bases lay in between.